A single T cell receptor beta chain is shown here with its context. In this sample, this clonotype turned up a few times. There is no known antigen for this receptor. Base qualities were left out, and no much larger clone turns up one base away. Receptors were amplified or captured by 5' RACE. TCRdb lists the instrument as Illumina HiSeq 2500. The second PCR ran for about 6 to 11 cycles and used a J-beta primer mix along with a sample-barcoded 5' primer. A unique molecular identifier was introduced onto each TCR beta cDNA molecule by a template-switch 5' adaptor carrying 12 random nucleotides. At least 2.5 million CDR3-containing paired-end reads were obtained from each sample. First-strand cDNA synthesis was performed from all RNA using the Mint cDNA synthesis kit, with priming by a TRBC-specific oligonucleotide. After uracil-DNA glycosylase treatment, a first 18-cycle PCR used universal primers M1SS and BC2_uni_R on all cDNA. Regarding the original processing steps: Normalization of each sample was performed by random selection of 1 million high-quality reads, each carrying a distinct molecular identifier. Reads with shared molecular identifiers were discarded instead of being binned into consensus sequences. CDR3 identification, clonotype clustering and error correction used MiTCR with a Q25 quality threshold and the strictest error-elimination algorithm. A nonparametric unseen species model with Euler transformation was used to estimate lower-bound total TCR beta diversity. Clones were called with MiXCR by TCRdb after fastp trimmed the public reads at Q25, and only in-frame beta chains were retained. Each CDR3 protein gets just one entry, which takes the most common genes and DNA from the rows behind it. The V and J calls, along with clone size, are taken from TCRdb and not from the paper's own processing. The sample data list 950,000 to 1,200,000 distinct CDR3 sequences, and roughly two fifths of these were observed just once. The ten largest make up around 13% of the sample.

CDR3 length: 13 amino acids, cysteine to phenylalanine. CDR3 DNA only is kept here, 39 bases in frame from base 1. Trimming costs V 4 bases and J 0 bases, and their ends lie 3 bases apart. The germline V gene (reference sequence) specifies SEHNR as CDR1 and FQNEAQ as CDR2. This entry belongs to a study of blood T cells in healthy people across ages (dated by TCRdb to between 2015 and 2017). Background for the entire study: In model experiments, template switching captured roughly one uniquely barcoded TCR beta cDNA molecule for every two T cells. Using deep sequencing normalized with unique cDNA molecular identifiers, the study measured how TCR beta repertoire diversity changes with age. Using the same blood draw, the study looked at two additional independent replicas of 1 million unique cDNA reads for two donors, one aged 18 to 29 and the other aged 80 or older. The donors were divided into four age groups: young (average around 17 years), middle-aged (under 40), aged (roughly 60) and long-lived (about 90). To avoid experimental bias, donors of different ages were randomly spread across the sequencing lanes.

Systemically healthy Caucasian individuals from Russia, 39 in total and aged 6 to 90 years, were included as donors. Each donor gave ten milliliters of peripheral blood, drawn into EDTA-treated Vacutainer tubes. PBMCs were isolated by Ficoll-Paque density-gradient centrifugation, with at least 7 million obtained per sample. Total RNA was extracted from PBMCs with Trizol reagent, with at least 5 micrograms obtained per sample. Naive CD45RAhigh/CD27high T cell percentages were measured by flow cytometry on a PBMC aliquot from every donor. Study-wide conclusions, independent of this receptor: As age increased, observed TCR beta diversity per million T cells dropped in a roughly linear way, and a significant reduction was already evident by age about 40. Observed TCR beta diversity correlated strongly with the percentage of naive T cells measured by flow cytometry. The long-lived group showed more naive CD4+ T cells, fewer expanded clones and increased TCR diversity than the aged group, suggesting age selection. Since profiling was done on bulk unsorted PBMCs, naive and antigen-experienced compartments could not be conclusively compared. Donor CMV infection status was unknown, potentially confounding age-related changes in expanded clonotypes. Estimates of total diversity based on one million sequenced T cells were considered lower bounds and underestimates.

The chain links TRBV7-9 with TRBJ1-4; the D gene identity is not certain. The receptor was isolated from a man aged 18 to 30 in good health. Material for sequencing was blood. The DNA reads TGTGCCAGCAGCTATGCAACTAATGAAAAACTGTTTTTT. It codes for CASSYATNEKLFF.